This is a list of T cell receptor beta chains from one sample in a study of T cells in Graves' hyperthyroidism and ophthalmopathy. TCRdb re-called the multiplex PCR reads with MiXCR, one entry per CDR3 protein. The profile shows about 360,000 distinct CDR3 sequences, 15% to 18% of them singletons. The sequenced material came from blood. These receptor sequences come from a woman aged 18 to 35 with Graves' hyperthyroidism that later progressed to Graves' ophthalmopathy. The CDR3 runs from the conserved cysteine through the conserved F or W. D genes are given only for firm matches. Rows give clone size only sometimes, using once, few, many, or a class for an expanded clone.

TRBV5-1,.,many,TRBJ1-2,TGCGCCAGCAGCTTGGCTTCGGATAGTTATGGCTACACCTTC,CASSLASDSYGYTF
TRBV6-2/TRBV6-3,.,.,TRBJ1-1,TGTGCCAGCAGTTACTTTAACACTGAAGCTTTCTTT,CASSYFNTEAFF
TRBV7-2,.,many,TRBJ2-3,TGTGCCAGCAGCTTAGCGGGGGCCACAGATACGCAGTATTTT,CASSLAGATDTQYF
TRBV30,TRBD1,.,TRBJ1-1,TGTGCCTGGAGGGACAGGGGCTTGAACACTGAAGCTTTCTTT,CAWRDRGLNTEAFF
TRBV6-2/TRBV6-3,.,.,TRBJ1-2,TGTGCCAGCAGTTACGACGGCATTACTAGGCAGGGCTACACCTTC,CASSYDGITRQGYTF
TRBV29-1,.,many,TRBJ2-5,TGCAGCGTTCCTCGCAGGGGGGTTTTAGGAGAGACCCAGTACTTC,CSVPRRGVLGETQYF
TRBV12-3/TRBV12-4,TRBD1,.,TRBJ2-5,TGTGCCAGCAGTTGGACAGGGGCGCCAGAGACCCAGTACTTC,CASSWTGAPETQYF
TRBV20-1,.,many,TRBJ1-4,TGCAGTGCTAGACCCCTGCGGGCTAATGAAAAACTGTTTTTT,CSARPLRANEKLFF
TRBV2,.,many,TRBJ1-1,TGTGCCAGCAGTGCGACAGCTGAAGCTTTCTTT,CASSATAEAFF
TRBV5-1,TRBD2,.,TRBJ2-5,TGCGCCAGCAGCTCGGGACTAGCGGAGCAAGAGACCCAGTACTTC,CASSSGLAEQETQYF
TRBV15,.,few,TRBJ1-4,TGTGCCACCAGCAGAGATCCCGGTGGTAATGAAAAACTGTTTTTT,CATSRDPGGNEKLFF
TRBV19,TRBD2,.,TRBJ2-1,TGTGCCAGTAGTATAGATGGGACTAGCTCCGGTGAGCAGTTCTTC,CASSIDGTSSGEQFF
TRBV7-9,TRBD1,.,TRBJ1-4,TGTGCCAGCAGCGGTAGGGGCGGGACAGGGGGAGAAAAACTGTTTTTT,CASSGRGGTGGEKLFF
TRBV7-2,.,few,TRBJ1-5,TGTGCCAGCAGCACCCTGGGACGGGATTCCAGTCAGCCCCAGCATTTT,CASSTLGRDSSQPQHF
TRBV6-1,TRBD1,.,TRBJ2-2,TGTGCCAGCAGTGAACGGGGACAGACGAACACCGGGGAGCTGTTTTTT,CASSERGQTNTGELFF
TRBV28,TRBD2,many,TRBJ2-2,TGTGCCAGCACCATAGCTAGCGGCGGAGTTACGAACACCGGGGAGCTGTTTTTT,CASTIASGGVTNTGELFF
TRBV11-1,.,many,TRBJ1-1,TGTGCCAGCAGCTTAGAGGAGAACACTGAAGCTTTCTTT,CASSLEENTEAFF
TRBV7-6,.,.,TRBJ2-7,TGTGCCAGCAGCTTAACTACTAGGGGTTACGAGCAGTACTTC,CASSLTTRGYEQYF
TRBV28,TRBD2,many,TRBJ2-7,TGTGCCAGCAGTTTGCGCGGGAGGAGCTACGAGCAGTACTTC,CASSLRGRSYEQYF
TRBV2,.,many,TRBJ1-2,TGTGCCTCAAACTCGGGAGGAGACTATGGCTACACCTTC,CASNSGGDYGYTF
TRBV5-6,.,many,TRBJ1-1,TGTGCCAGCAGCTCGACCTTTGGCGGCCAACTGAACACTGAAGCTTTCTTT,CASSSTFGGQLNTEAFF
TRBV19,TRBD2,.,TRBJ2-1,TGTGCCAGTAGTACCTGGACTAGTTCTCACAATGAGCAGTTCTTC,CASSTWTSSHNEQFF
TRBV7-2,.,few,TRBJ1-1,TGTGTCAGCAGCCTGACAGTGAACACTGAAGCTTTCTTT,CVSSLTVNTEAFF
TRBV3-1,TRBD2,many,TRBJ2-3,TGTGCCAGCTCCCCGGGACTAGTGGATACGCAGTATTTT,CASSPGLVDTQYF
TRBV11-3,TRBD1,.,TRBJ2-3,TGTGCCAGCAGCTCAATCTTCGGGACAGGTAGCACAGATACGCAGTATTTT,CASSSIFGTGSTDTQYF
TRBV7-9,.,many,TRBJ2-1,TGTGCCAGCAGCTTAGTTCGTCTAGTGGACTACAATGAGCAGTTCTTC,CASSLVRLVDYNEQFF
TRBV29-1,.,many,TRBJ2-5,TGCAGCGTTGAAGGCAGGCTAAACCAAGAGACCCAGTACTTC,CSVEGRLNQETQYF
TRBV10-3,.,many,TRBJ2-3,TGTGCCATCAGTGCAAGGTCGGGTACAGATACGCAGTATTTT,CAISARSGTDTQYF
TRBV7-9,TRBD1,many,TRBJ1-1,TGTGCCAGCAGCCCCGACAGGGGAGACGGCACTGAAGCTTTCTTT,CASSPDRGDGTEAFF